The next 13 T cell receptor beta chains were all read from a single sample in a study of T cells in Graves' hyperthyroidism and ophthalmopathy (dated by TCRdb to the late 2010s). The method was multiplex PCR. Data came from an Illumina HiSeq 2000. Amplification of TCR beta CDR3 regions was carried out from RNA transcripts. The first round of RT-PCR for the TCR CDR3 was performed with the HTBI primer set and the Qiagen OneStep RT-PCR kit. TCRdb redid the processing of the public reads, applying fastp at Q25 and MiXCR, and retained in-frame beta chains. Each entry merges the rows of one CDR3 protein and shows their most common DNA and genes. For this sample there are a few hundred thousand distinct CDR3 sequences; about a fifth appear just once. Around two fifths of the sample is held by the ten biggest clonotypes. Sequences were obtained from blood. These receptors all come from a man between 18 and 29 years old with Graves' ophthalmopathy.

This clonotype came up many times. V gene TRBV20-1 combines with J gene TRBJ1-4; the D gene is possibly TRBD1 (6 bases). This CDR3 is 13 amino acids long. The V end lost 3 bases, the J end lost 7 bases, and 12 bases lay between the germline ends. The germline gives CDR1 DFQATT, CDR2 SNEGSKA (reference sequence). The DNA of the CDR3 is TGCAGTGCTAGGGACAGTCAAGTTGAAAAACTGTTTTTT. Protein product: CSARDSQVEKLFF.

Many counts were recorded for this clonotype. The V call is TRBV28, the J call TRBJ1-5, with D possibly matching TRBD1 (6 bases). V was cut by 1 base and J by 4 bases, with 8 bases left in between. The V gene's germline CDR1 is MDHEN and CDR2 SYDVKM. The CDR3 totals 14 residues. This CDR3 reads CASSLSGENQPQHF. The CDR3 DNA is TGTGCCAGCAGTTTATCAGGGGAGAATCAGCCCCAGCATTTT.

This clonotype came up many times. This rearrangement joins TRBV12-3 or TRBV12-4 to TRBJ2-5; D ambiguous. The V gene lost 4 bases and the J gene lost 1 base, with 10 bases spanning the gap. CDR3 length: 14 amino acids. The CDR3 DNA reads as TGTGCCAGCAGTTCCACTCTACCCCAAGAGACCCAGTACTTC. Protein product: CASSSTLPQETQYF.

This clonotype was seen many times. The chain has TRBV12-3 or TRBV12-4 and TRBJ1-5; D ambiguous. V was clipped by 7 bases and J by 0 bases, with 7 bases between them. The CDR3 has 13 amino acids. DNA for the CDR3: TGTGCCAGCACTATTGTTAGCAATCAGCCCCAGCATTTT. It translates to CASTIVSNQPQHF.

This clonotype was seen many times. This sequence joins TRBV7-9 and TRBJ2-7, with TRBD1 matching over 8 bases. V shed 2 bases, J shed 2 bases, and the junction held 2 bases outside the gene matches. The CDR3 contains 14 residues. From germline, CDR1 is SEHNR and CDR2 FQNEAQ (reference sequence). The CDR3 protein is CASSLTDRAYEQYF. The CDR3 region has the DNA TGTGCCAGCAGCTTAACGGACAGGGCCTACGAGCAGTACTTC.

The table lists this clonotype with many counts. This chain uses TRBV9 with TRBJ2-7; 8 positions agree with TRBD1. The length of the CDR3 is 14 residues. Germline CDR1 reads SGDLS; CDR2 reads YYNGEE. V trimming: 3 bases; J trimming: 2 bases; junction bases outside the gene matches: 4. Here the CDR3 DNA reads TGTGCCAGCAGCGCCCGGGACAGGCCCTACGAGCAGTACTTC. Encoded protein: CASSARDRPYEQYF.

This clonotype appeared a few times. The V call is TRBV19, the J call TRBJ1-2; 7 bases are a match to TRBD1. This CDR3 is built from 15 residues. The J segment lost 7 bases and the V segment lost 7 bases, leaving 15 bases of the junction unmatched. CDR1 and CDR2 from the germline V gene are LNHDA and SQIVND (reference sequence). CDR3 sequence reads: CASTPRAGGSSGYTF. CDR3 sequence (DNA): TGTGCCAGTACCCCACGGGCAGGGGGTAGCTCTGGCTACACCTTC.

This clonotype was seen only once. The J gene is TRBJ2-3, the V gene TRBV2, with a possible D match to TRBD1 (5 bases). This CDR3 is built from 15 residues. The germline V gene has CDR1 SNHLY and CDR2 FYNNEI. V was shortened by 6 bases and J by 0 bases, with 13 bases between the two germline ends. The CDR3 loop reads CASRPTTASTDTQYF. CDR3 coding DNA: TGTGCCAGCAGACCCACGACAGCTAGCACAGATACGCAGTATTTT.

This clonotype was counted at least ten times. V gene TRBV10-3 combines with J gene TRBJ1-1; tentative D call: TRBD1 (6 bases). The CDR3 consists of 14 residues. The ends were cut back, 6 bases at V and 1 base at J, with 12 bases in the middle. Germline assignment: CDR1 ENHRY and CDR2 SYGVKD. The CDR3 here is CAIREDSGNTEAFF. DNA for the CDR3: TGTGCCATCAGGGAGGACAGTGGGAACACTGAAGCTTTCTTT.

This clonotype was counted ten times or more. The CDR3 protein is CASGGGLAEETQYF. In nucleotides, the CDR3 is TGTGCCAGCGGCGGGGGACTAGCGGAAGAGACCCAGTACTTC. The V call is TRBV3-1, the J call TRBJ2-5; 11 positions match TRBD2. Looked up from germline, CDR1 is LGHDT and CDR2 is YNNKEL (reference sequence). V gave up 8 bases and J gave up 3 bases; unmatched junction bases: 5. The CDR3 has 14 amino acids.

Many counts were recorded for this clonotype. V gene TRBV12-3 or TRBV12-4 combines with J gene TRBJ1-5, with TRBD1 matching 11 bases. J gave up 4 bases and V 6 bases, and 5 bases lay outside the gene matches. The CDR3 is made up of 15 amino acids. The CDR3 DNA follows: TGTGCCAGCAGGATTGGGACAGGGGGTAATCAGCCCCAGCATTTT. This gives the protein CASRIGTGGNQPQHF.

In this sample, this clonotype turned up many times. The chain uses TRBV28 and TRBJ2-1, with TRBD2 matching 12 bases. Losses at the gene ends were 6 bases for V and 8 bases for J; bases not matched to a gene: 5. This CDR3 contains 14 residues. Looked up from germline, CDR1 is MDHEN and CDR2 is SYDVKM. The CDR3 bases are TGTGCCAGCAGGCCTAGCGGGGGGGCGCATGAGCAGTTCTTC. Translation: CASRPSGGAHEQFF.

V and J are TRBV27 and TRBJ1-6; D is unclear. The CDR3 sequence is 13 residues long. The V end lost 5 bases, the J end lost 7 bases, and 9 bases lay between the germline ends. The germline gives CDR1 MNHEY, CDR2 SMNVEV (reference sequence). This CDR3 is CASSLMGNSPLHF. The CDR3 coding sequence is TGTGCCAGCAGTCTCATGGGGAATTCACCCCTCCACTTT.